This entry features one T cell receptor beta chain sequence. What this receptor recognizes is not known. It has no much larger one-base neighbor in the sample; base qualities were not kept. The data derive from a study of blood T cell repertoires in COVID-19 (TCRdb year 2020). Some background on the complete study: The collaborator samples originated in the United States, Italy and Spain and spanned the acute and convalescent phases of COVID-19. The samples were drawn from two sources: the first 160 participants of the ongoing ImmuneRACE study, and over 950 subjects contributed by 6 global collaborators. HLA class I and class II types, where available, came from metadata supplied by the sample provider rather than from assay-based typing. The prospective study material was composed of cDNA or gDNA derived from T cells, B-cell-depleted T cells, or PBMCs. A de-identified subject ID, COVID-19 status, age in years and sex were almost always included in the sample metadata. Deeply sampled blood TCRbeta repertoires from subjects exposed to, actively infected with, or recovered from COVID-19 were included in the dataset. A freely available public database, intended as a resource for researchers studying the immune response to SARS-CoV-2, is where the repertoires were released. What the work shows at the level of the full study, not this receptor alone: Clinical and demographic metadata were provided uncurated, with the amount varying by source and participant.

TCRbeta CDR3 regions were amplified from genomic DNA by means of the immunoSEQ Assay, a bias-controlled multiplex PCR. The original methods were these. Nucleated cell counts per sample were estimated from amplification of reference gene primers within the assay. To quantify the absolute abundance of each unique TCRbeta CDR3 rearrangement, sequence reads were collapsed and filtered. For each sample, productive Simpson clonality was calculated by taking the square root of Simpson's diversity index across productive rearrangements. The table was pulled from immuneACCESS by TCRdb, which kept in-frame rearrangements only. Such tables lose some clones; where checked, under half of the loss comes from unresolved V genes, and the rest has no known cause. That table gives V, J and clone size, and the DNA gave D and trimming. The sample includes just over 250,000 clones, with around 89% observed a single time. The ten largest account for approximately 3.8% of the sample.

The germline V gene (reference sequence) yields MNHNY for CDR1 and SVGAGI for CDR2. From the cysteine up to the phenylalanine, the CDR3 has a length of 12 residues. This entry keeps only the CDR3 DNA: 36 bases, framed from base 1. Trimming removed 10 bases from V and 4 bases from J, leaving 13 bases between the germline ends. Samples from volunteer blood donors who had recovered from COVID-19 were contributed by a second Seattle source. Each collaborating institution followed its own protocols to collect whole blood in K2EDTA tubes. Collaborator samples were shipped for TCRbeta analysis as frozen whole blood, isolated PBMCs, or DNA extracted from either sample type.

The sample was peripheral blood. The V gene is TRBV6-6 and the J gene is TRBJ2-5; the best D guess is TRBD1, with 6 bases matching. The origin of this receptor is a man aged 55 to 69 who had recovered from COVID-19. The bases are TGTGCCACCGACGTAGGGGGAGAGACCCAGTACTTC. The resulting protein is CATDVGGETQYF.